The next 8 T cell receptor beta chains were all read from a single sample in a study of T cell responses to AZD1222 COVID-19 vaccine. The assay was immunoSEQ multiplex PCR, and TCRdb's table has in-frame clones only and misses some. Of about 140,000 clones listed, about 92% are singletons. Material: peripheral blood, obtained on day 0 of AZD1222 vaccination. The receptors originated from an adult in good health.

This chain joins TRBV10-3 and TRBJ1-4; 9 bases are shared with TRBD1. Germline V CDR1 and CDR2: ENHRY, SYGVKD. With 7 bases clipped from V and 2 bases from J, the junction kept 5 bases outside the gene matches. This CDR3 contains 15 residues. The CDR3 nucleotides read TGTGCCATCAAGGGACAGGGATTGACTAATGAAAAACTGTTTTTT. Protein product: CAIKGQGLTNEKLFF.

V is TRBV4-3 and J is TRBJ2-5; tentative D call: TRBD1 (5 bases). This CDR3 has 16 amino acids. Germline CDR1 and CDR2: LGHNA and YSLEER. V was cut by 0 bases and J by 2 bases, with 13 bases left in between. The CDR3 here is CASSQDKGQWQETQYF. In DNA, the CDR3 is TGCGCCAGCAGCCAAGATAAGGGGCAGTGGCAAGAGACCCAGTACTTC.

The chain employs TRBV15 and TRBJ2-5; D may be TRBD1 (7 bases). V gave up 0 bases and J gave up 4 bases, with 9 bases separating them. This CDR3 spans 14 amino acids. CDR1 is LNHNV, CDR2 YYDKDF, per germline (reference sequence). This CDR3 reads CATSRDRGAETQYF. The CDR3 coding sequence is TGTGCCACCAGCAGAGACAGGGGGGCAGAGACCCAGTACTTC.

The chain recombines TRBV27 with TRBJ1-6, with D possibly matching TRBD1 (5 bases). This CDR3 spans 14 amino acids. V was trimmed by 2 bases and J by 6 bases, leaving 8 bases between them. Germline V gives CDR1 MNHEY, CDR2 SMNVEV (reference sequence). CDR3 sequence (DNA): TGTGCCAGCAGTTTAAGGGGATTTAATTCACCCCTCCACTTT. This codes for CASSLRGFNSPLHF.

The V call is TRBV5-1, the J call TRBJ1-2; D is unclear. This CDR3 is built from 13 residues. Germline CDR1 SGHRS, CDR2 YFSETQ. V lost 3 bases, J lost 4 bases, and 10 bases lay in between. The CDR3 loop is CASSSTPGYGYTF. The CDR3 DNA follows: TGCGCCAGCAGCTCGACCCCCGGCTATGGCTACACCTTC. Full variable domain (rest looked up from reference TRBV5-1 and TRBJ1-2): KAGVTQTPRYLIKTRGQQVTLSCSPISGHRSVSWYQQTPGQGLQFLFEYFSETQRNKGNFPGRFSGRQFSNSRSEMNVSTLELGDSALYLCASSSTPGYGYTFGSGTRLTVV.

This clone was detected ten times or more. The chain uses TRBV9 and TRBJ1-6; TRBD1 agrees at 9 bases. The J segment lost 7 bases and the V segment lost 3 bases, leaving 8 bases of the junction unmatched. The CDR3 covers 16 residues. CDR1 and CDR2 (germline): SGDLS, YYNGEE. The CDR3 coding sequence is TGTGCCAGCAGCGAAACAGGGGGCTCGGAGAATTCACCCCTCCACTTT. Protein product: CASSETGGSENSPLHF. Combining the CDR3 with reference TRBV9 and TRBJ1-6 gives the whole variable domain DSGVTQTPKHLITATGQRVTLRCSPRSGDLSVYWYQQSLDQGLQFLIQYYNGEERAKGNILERFSAQQFPDLHSELNLSSLELGDSALYFCASSETGGSENSPLHFGNGTRLTVT.

The chain couples TRBV27 to TRBJ2-3, with D maybe TRBD2 (6 bases). This CDR3 is built from 15 residues. Germline assignment: CDR1 MNHEY and CDR2 SMNVEV (reference sequence). V lost 4 bases and J lost 2, with 13 bases in between. The CDR3 bases are TGTGCCAGCAGTTCCGGGGGAGTATACACAGATACGCAGTATTTT. The encoded protein is CASSSGGVYTDTQYF.

The gene calls are TRBV3-1 (or the pseudogene TRBV3-2) and TRBJ1-1, with D hard to call. The CDR3 has 13 amino acids. The V end lost 0 bases, the J end lost 7 bases, and 9 bases lay between the germline ends. Per the germline V gene, CDR1 is LGHDT and CDR2 is YNNKEL (reference sequence). CDR3 coding DNA: TGTGCCAGCAGCCAAGATTGGCGAGTTGAAGCTTTCTTT. Amino acid sequence: CASSQDWRVEAFF.